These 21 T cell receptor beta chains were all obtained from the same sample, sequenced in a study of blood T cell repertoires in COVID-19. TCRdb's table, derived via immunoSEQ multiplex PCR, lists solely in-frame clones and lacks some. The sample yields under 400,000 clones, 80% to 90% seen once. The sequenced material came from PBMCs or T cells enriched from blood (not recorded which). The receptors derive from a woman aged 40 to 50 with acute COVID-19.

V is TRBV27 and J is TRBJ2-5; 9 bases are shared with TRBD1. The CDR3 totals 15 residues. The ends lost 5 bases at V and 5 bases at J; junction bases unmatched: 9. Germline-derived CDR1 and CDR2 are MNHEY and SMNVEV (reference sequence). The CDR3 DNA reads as TGTGCCAGCAGTGGGTCGGGACAGGGTTATGAGACCCAGTACTTC. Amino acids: CASSGSGQGYETQYF.

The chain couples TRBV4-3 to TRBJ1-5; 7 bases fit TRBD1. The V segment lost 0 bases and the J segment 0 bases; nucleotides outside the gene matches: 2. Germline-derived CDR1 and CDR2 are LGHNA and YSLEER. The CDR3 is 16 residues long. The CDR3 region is CASSQDSGGSNQPQHF. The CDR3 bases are TGCGCCAGCAGCCAAGATTCAGGGGGTAGCAATCAGCCCCAGCATTTT.

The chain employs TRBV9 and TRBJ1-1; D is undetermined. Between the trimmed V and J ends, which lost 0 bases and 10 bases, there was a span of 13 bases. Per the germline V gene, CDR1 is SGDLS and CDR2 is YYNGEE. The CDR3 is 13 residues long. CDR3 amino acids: CASSVDPGSRAFF. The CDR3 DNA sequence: TGTGCCAGCAGCGTAGACCCCGGTTCTAGAGCTTTCTTT.

The CDR3 DNA reads TGTGCCAGCAGTTTGCTAGCGGGAGAAAAAAGGGACGGGGAGCTGTTTTTT. Its protein product is CASSLLAGEKRDGELFF. The chain couples TRBV28 to TRBJ2-2; TRBD2 matches 10 bases. The CDR3 totals 17 residues. Germline V CDR1 and CDR2: MDHEN, SYDVKM. J was trimmed by 7 bases and V by 3 bases; bases with no gene match: 11.

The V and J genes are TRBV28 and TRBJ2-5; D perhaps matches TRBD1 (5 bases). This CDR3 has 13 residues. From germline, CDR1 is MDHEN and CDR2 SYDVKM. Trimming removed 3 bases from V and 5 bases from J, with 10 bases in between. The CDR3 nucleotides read TGTGCCAGCAGTTTTCAGGGTGTGGAGACCCAGTACTTC. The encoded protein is CASSFQGVETQYF.

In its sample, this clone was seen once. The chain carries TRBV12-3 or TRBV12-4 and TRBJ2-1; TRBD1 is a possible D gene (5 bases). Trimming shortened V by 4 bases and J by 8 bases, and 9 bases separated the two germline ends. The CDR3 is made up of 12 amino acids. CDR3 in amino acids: CASSSRVYEQFF. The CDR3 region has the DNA TGTGCCAGCAGTTCCAGGGTTTATGAGCAGTTCTTC.

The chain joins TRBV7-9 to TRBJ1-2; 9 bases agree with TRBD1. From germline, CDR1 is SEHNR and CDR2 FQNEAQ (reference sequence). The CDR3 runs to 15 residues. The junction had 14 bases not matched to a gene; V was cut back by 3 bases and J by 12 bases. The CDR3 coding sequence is TGTGCCAGCAGCTTGATCCGGGACAGGGTACCAATCGACACCTTC. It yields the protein CASSLIRDRVPIDTF.

The CDR3: CASSSITGSSYEQYF. The CDR3 nucleotides read TGTGCCAGCAGCTCTATAACAGGGAGCTCCTACGAGCAGTACTTC. The chain combines TRBV5-5 with TRBJ2-7; perhaps TRBD1 as D (6 bases). Trimming took 3 bases from V and 0 from J, leaving 13 bases between them. The length of the CDR3 is 15 residues. CDR1 SGHKS and CDR2 YYEKEE come from the germline V gene (reference sequence).

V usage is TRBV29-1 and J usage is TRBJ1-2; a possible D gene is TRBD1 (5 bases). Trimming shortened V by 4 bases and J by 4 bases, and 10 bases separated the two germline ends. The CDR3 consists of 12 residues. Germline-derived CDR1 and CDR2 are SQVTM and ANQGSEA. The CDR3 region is CSVGRVGYGYTF. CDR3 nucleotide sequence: TGCAGCGTTGGCAGGGTTGGCTATGGCTACACCTTC. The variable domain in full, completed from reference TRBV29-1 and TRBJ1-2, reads SAVISQKPSRDICQRGTSLTIQCQVDSQVTMMFWYRQQPGQSLTLIATANQGSEATYESGFVIDKFPISRPNLTFSTLTVSNMSPEDSSIYLCSVGRVGYGYTFGSGTRLTVV.

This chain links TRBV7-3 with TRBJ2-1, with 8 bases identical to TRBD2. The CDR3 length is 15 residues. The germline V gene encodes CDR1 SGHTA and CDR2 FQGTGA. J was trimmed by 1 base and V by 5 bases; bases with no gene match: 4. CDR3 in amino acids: CASSPAGVSYNEQFF. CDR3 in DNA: TGTGCCAGCAGCCCAGCGGGAGTATCCTACAATGAGCAGTTCTTC.

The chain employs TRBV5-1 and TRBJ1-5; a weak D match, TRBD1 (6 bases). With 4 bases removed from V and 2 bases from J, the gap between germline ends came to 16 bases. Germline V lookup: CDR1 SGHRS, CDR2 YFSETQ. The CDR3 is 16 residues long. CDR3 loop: CASSAGTGIGNQPQHF. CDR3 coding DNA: TGCGCCAGCAGCGCGGGCACAGGGATCGGCAATCAGCCCCAGCATTTT.

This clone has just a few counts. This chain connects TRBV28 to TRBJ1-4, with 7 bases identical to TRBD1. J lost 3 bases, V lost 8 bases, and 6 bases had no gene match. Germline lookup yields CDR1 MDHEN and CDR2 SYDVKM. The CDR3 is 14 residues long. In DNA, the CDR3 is TGTGCCAGCGAAACAGGGGCAGCTAATGAAAAACTGTTTTTT. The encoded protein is CASETGAANEKLFF. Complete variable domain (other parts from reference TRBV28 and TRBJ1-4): DVKVTQSSRYLVKRTGEKVFLECVQDMDHENMFWYRQDPGLGLRLIYFSYDVKMKEKGDIPEGYSVSREKKERFSLILESASTNQTSMYLCASETGAANEKLFFGSGTQLSVL.

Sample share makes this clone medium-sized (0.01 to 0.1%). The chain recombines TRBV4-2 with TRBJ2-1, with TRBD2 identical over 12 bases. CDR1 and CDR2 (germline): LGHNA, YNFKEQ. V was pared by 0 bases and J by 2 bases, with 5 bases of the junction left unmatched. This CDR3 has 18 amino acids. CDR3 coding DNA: TGTGCCAGCAGCCAAGACGAGTCTAGCGGGGGGGCCTACAATGAGCAGTTCTTC. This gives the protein CASSQDESSGGAYNEQFF.

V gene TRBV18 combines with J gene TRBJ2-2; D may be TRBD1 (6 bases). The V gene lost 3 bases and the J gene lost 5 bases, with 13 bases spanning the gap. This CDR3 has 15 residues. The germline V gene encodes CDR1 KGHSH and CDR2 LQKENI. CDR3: CASSPTGSKTGELFF. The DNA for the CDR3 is TGTGCCAGCTCACCCACAGGGTCAAAAACCGGGGAGCTGTTTTTT.

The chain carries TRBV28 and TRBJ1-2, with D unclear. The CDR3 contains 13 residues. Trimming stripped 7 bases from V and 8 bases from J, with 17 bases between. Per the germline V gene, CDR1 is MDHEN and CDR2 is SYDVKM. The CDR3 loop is CASTALTPSGYTF. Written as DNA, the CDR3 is TGTGCCAGCACCGCTTTGACACCCAGCGGCTACACCTTC.

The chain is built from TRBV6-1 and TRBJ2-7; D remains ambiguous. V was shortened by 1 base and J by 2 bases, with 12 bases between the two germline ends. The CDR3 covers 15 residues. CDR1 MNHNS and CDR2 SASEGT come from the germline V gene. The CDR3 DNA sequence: TGTGCCAGCAGTGAAGTAGGCGGATTTGCCTACGAGCAGTACTTC. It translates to CASSEVGGFAYEQYF.

DNA for the CDR3: TGTGCCAGCAGCTTAAAGGGGGCGGAGCAGTACTTC. This translates into CASSLKGAEQYF. The chain links TRBV7-2 to TRBJ2-7, with TRBD1 identical over 7 bases. The CDR3 totals 12 residues. After removal of 2 bases from V and 7 bases from J, the junction contained 2 bases not matched to a gene. Germline V lookup: CDR1 SGHTA, CDR2 FQGNSA.

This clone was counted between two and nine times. Here the CDR3 DNA reads TGTGCCAGCAGTGAAGTCGGACTCTATGGCTACACCTTC. This translates into CASSEVGLYGYTF. J is TRBJ1-2 and V is TRBV2; D gene uncertain. The CDR3 runs 13 residues. Germline V CDR1 and CDR2: SNHLY, FYNNEI. Trimming shortened V by 1 base and J by 4 bases, and 7 bases separated the two germline ends.

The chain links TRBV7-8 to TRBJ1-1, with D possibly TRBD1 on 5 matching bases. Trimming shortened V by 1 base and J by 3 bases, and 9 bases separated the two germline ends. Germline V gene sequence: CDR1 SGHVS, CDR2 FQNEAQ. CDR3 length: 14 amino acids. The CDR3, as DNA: TGTGCCAGCAGCTTAGGGAGGGGTTACACTGAAGCTTTCTTT. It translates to CASSLGRGYTEAFF.

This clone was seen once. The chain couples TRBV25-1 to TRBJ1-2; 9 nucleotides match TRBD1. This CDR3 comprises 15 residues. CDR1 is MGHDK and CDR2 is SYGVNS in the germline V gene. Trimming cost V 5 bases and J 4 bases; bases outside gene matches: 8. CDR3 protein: CASSPGGTGRYGYTF. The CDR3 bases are TGTGCCAGCAGTCCGGGAGGGACAGGGCGCTATGGCTACACCTTC.

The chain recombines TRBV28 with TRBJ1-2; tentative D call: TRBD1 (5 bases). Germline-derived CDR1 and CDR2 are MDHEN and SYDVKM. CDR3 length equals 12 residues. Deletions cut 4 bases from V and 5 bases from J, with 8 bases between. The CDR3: CASSSQGYGYTF. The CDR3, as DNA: TGTGCCAGCAGTTCCCAGGGATATGGCTACACCTTC.